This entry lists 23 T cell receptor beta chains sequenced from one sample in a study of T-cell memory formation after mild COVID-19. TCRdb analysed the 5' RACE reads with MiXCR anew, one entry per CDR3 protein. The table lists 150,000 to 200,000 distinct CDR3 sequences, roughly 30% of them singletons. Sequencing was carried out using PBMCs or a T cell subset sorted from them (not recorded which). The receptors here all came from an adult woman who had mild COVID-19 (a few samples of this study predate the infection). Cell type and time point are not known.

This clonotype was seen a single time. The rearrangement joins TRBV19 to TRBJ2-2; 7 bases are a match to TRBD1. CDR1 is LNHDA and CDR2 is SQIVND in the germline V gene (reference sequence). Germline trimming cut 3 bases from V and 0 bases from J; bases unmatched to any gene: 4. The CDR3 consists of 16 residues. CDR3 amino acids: CASSIRGTANTGELFF. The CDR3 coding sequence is TGTGCCAGTAGTATTCGAGGGACAGCGAACACCGGGGAGCTGTTTTTT. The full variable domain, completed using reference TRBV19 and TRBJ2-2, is DGGITQSPKYLFRKEGQNVTLSCEQNLNHDAMYWYRQDPGQGLRLIYYSQIVNDFQKGDIAEGYSVSREKKESFPLTVTSAQKNPTAFYLCASSIRGTANTGELFFGEGSRLTVL.

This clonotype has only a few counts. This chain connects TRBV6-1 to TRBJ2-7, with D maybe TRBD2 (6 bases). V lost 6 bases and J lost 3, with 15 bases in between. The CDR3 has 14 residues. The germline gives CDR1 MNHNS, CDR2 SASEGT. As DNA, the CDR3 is TGTGCCAGCAGGATCCGGGACTCACTCTACGAGCAGTACTTC. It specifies CASRIRDSLYEQYF.

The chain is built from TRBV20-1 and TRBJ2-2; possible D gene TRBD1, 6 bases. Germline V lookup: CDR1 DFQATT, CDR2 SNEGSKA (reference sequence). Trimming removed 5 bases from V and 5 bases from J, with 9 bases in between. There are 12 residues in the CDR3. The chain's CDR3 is CSAFTGTGELFF. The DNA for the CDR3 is TGCAGTGCTTTTACAGGGACCGGGGAGCTGTTTTTT.

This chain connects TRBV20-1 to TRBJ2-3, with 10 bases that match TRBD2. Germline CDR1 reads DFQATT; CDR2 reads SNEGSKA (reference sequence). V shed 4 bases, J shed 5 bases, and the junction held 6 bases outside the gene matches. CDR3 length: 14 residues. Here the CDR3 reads CSAKRGGRGDTQYF. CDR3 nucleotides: TGCAGTGCTAAGCGGGGGGGCAGGGGAGATACGCAGTATTTT.

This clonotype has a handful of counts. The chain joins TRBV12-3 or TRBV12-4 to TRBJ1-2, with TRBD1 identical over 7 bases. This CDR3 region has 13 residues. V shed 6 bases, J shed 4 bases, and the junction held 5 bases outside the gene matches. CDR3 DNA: TGTGCCAGCAGGCCGACAGGGATCTATGGCTACACCTTC. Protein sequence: CASRPTGIYGYTF.

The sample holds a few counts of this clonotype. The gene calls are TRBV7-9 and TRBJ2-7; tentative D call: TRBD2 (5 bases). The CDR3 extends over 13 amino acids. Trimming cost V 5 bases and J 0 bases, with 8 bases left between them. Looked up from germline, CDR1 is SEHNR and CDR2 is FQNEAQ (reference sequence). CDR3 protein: CASSHGSSYEQYF. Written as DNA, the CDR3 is TGTGCCAGCAGCCATGGGAGCTCCTACGAGCAGTACTTC. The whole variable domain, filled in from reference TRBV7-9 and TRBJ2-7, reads DTGVSQNPRHKITKRGQNVTFRCDPISEHNRLYWYRQTLGQGPEFLTYFQNEAQLEKSRLLSDRFSAERPKGSFSTLEIQRTEQGDSAMYLCASSHGSSYEQYFGPGTRLTVT.

CDR3 coding DNA: TGTGCCTGGAGTGTTGGTTCTCGAGGATCACCCCTCCACTTT. It is translated as CAWSVGSRGSPLHF. V usage is TRBV30 and J usage is TRBJ1-6; D is ambiguous. This CDR3 spans 14 amino acids. V was shortened by 0 bases and J by 10 bases, with 13 bases between the two germline ends. Germline CDR1 and CDR2: GTSNPN and SVGIG (reference sequence).

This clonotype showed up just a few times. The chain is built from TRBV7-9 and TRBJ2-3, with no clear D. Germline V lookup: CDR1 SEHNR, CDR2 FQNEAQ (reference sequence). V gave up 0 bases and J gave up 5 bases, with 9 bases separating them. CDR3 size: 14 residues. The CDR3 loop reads CASSLAMWGDTQYF. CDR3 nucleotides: TGTGCCAGCAGCTTAGCTATGTGGGGAGATACGCAGTATTTT.

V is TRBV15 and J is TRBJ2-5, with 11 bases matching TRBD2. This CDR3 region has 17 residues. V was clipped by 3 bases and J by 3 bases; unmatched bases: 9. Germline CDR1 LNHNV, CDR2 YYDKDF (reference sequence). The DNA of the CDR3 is TGTGCCACCAGCAGCTCTCCCACTAGCGGGGGTAAAGAGACCCAGTACTTC. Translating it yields CATSSSPTSGGKETQYF. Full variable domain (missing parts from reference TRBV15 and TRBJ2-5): DAMVIQNPRYQVTQFGKPVTLSCSQTLNHNVMYWYQQKSSQAPKLLFHYYDKDFNNEADTPDNFQSRRPNTSFCFLDIRSPGLGDTAMYLCATSSSPTSGGKETQYFGPGTRLLVL.

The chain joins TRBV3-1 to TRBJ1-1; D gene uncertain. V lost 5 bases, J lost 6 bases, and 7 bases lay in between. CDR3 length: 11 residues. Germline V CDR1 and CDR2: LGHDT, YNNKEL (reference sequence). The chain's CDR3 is CASSTTAEAFF. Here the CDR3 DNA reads TGTGCCAGCAGCACCACAGCTGAAGCTTTCTTT.

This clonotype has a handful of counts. Here the CDR3 DNA reads TGTGCCAGCATTTCCGGGGAGGGTAAGGCCAAAAACATTCAGTACTTC. Residues: CASISGEGKAKNIQYF. The chain recombines TRBV6-1 with TRBJ2-4, with TRBD2 identical over 7 bases. Germline V lookup: CDR1 MNHNS, CDR2 SASEGT. V gave up 7 bases and J gave up 1 base; unmatched junction bases: 10. The CDR3 contains 16 residues.

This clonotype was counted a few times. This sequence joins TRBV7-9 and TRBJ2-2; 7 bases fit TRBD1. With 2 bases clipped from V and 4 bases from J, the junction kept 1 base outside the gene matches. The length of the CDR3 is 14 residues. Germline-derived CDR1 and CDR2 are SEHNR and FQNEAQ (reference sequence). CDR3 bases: TGTGCCAGCAGCTTAAGGGGGCTCACCGGGGAGCTGTTTTTT. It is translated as CASSLRGLTGELFF.

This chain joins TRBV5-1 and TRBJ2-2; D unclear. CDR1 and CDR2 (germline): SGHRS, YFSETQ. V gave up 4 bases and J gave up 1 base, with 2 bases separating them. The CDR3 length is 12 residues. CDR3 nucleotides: TGCGCCAGCAGCGGGAACACCGGGGAGCTGTTTTTT. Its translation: CASSGNTGELFF.

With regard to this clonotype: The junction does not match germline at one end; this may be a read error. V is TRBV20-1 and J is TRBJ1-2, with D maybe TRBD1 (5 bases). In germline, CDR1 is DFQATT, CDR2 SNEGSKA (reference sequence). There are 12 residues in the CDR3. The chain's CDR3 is CSAQPPGTDFFF. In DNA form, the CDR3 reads TGCAGTGCGCAACCCCCCGGGACGGACTTCTTTTTC.

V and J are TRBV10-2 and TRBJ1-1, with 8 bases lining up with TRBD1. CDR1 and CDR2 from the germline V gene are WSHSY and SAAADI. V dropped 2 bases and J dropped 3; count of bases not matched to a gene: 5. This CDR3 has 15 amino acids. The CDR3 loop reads CASSELTGAYTEAFF. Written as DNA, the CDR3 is TGCGCCAGCAGTGAGCTGACAGGGGCTTACACTGAAGCTTTCTTT.

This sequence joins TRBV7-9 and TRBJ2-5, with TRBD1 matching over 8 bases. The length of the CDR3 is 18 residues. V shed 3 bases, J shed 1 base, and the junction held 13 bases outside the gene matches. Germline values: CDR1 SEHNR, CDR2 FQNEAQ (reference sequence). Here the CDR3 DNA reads TGTGCCAGCAGCTTGGGGACAGGTTTCGCGATCGGCCAAGAGACCCAGTACTTC. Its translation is CASSLGTGFAIGQETQYF.

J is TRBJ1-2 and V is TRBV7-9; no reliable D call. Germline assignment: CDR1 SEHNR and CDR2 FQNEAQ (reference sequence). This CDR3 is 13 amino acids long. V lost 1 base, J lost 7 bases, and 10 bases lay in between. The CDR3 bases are TGTGCCAGCAGCTTAGGCTGGGAAGTTGGCTACACCTTC. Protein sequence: CASSLGWEVGYTF.

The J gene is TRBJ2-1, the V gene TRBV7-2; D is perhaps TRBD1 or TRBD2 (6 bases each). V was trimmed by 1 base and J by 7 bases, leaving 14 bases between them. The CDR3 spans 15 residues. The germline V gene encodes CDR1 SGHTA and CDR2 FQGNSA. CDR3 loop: CASSLVTGASNEQFF. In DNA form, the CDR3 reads TGTGCCAGCAGCTTAGTGACGGGGGCTTCGAATGAGCAGTTCTTC.

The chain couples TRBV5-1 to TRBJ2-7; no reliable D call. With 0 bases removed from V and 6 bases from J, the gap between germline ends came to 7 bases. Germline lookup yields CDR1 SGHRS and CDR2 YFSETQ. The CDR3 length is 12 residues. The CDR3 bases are TGCGCCAGCAGCTTGGCAGGCGGCGAGCAGTACTTC. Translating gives CASSLAGGEQYF.

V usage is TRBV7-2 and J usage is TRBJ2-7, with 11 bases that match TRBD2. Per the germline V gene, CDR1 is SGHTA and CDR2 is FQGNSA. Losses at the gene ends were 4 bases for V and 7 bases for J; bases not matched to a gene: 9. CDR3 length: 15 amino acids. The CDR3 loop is CASSSLAGGPGEQYF. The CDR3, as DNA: TGTGCCAGCAGCTCCTTAGCGGGAGGGCCGGGTGAGCAGTACTTC.

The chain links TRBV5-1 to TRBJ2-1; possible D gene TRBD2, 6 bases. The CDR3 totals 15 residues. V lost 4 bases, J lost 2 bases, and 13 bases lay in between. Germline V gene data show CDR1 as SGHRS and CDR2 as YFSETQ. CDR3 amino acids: CASSLSGRAYNEQFF. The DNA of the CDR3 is TGCGCCAGCAGCCTTAGCGGTCGGGCCTACAATGAGCAGTTCTTC. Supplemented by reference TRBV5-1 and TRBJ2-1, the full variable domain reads KAGVTQTPRYLIKTRGQQVTLSCSPISGHRSVSWYQQTPGQGLQFLFEYFSETQRNKGNFPGRFSGRQFSNSRSEMNVSTLELGDSALYLCASSLSGRAYNEQFFGPGTRLTVL.

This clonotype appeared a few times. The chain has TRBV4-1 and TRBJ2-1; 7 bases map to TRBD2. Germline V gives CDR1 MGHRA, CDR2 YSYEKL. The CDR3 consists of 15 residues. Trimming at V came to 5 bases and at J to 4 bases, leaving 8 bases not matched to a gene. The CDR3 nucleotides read TGCGCCAGCAGCTACGGCGGGGGTGATTACAATGAGCAGTTCTTC. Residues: CASSYGGGDYNEQFF.

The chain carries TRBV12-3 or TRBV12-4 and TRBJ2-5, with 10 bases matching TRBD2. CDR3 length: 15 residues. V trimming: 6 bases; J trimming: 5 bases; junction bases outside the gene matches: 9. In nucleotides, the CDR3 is TGTGCCAGCAGCCGAGGACTAGCGGAGTGGGAGACCCAGTACTTC. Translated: CASSRGLAEWETQYF.